The rows below give T cell receptor beta chains drawn from one sample of a study of blood T cell repertoires in COVID-19. Repertoires were generated with immunoSEQ multiplex PCR, while TCRdb's copy carries only in-frame clones and drops some. The sample records fewer than 80,000 clones, over 85% being singletons. Sequenced: peripheral blood. Receptors originate from a woman at least 80 years old with active or convalescent COVID-19. Both conserved end residues are part of each CDR3. The D gene is left open where the match is weak. Clone size is not always given. Where it is, it says once, few, many or a class for expanded clones.

CDR3nt: TGCAGCGTTGAAGAACGGGAAAACTATGGCTACACCTTC
CDR3aa: CSVEERENYGYTF
len: 13
d_gene: .
v_gene: TRBV29-1
abundance: once
j_gene: TRBJ1-2

CDR3nt: TGTGCCAGCAGCCAAGTAGGAGCGGGGGGGCCGGGGGAGCTGTTTTTT
CDR3aa: CASSQVGAGGPGELFF
len: 16
d_gene: TRBD2
v_gene: TRBV4-2
abundance: once
j_gene: TRBJ2-2

CDR3nt: TGTGCCAGCAGTTTTTCAGGGTCCTACGAGCAGTACTTC
CDR3aa: CASSFSGSYEQYF
len: 13
d_gene: .
v_gene: TRBV28
abundance: .
j_gene: TRBJ2-7

CDR3nt: TGTGCCAGCTCACTGACCCGGGAAGTTGTTAACGAAAAACTGTTTTTT
CDR3aa: CASSLTREVVNEKLFF
len: 16
d_gene: .
v_gene: TRBV18
abundance: few
j_gene: TRBJ1-4

CDR3nt: TGTGCCAGCAGCTTAGTCTTGGGGGGTTCACCCCTCCACTTT
CDR3aa: CASSLVLGGSPLHF
len: 14
d_gene: .
v_gene: TRBV7-8
abundance: .
j_gene: TRBJ1-6

CDR3nt: TGTGCCAGCAGCGTAGGACTAGCGGGATCCTACGAGCAGTACTTC
CDR3aa: CASSVGLAGSYEQYF
len: 15
d_gene: TRBD2
v_gene: TRBV9
abundance: .
j_gene: TRBJ2-7

CDR3nt: TGTGCCAGCAGGTTGGGGGGTAACACTGAAGCTTTCTTT
CDR3aa: CASRLGGNTEAFF
len: 13
d_gene: .
v_gene: TRBV3-1/TRBV3-2
abundance: .
j_gene: TRBJ1-1

CDR3nt: TGTGCCAGCAGTTCCCACACAGGGAACACTGAAGCTTTCTTT
CDR3aa: CASSSHTGNTEAFF
len: 14
d_gene: .
v_gene: TRBV27
abundance: few
j_gene: TRBJ1-1

CDR3nt: TGTGCCAGCAGCCGCACCGTTTTGTTGACAGGCGATTTGAACACTGAAGCTTTCTTT
CDR3aa: CASSRTVLLTGDLNTEAFF
len: 19
d_gene: .
v_gene: TRBV7-9
abundance: .
j_gene: TRBJ1-1

CDR3nt: TGTGCCAGCAGTTACACCGACAGGGGTCATACCTACGAGCAGTACTTC
CDR3aa: CASSYTDRGHTYEQYF
len: 16
d_gene: TRBD1
v_gene: TRBV6-2/TRBV6-3
abundance: .
j_gene: TRBJ2-7

CDR3nt: TGTGCCAGCAGCTTTACTCCTAACTATGGCTACACCTTC
CDR3aa: CASSFTPNYGYTF
len: 13
d_gene: .
v_gene: TRBV14
abundance: .
j_gene: TRBJ1-2

CDR3nt: TGTGCCAGCAGAACCCGGACAGGCTTTACCTCTGGGGCCAACGTCCTGACTTTC
CDR3aa: CASRTRTGFTSGANVLTF
len: 18
d_gene: TRBD1
v_gene: TRBV27
abundance: .
j_gene: TRBJ2-6

CDR3nt: TGTGCCAGCACCACACTAGGTCGCGAGCAGTACTTC
CDR3aa: CASTTLGREQYF
len: 12
d_gene: .
v_gene: TRBV12-3/TRBV12-4
abundance: .
j_gene: TRBJ2-7

CDR3nt: TGTGCCACCAGTGGGGGACAGGGGTTTCCGAACACCGGGGAGCTGTTTTTT
CDR3aa: CATSGGQGFPNTGELFF
len: 17
d_gene: TRBD1
v_gene: TRBV24-1
abundance: once
j_gene: TRBJ2-2

CDR3nt: TGTGCCAGCTCATCAGTCAGAGGGCCTCAAGAGACCCAGTACTTC
CDR3aa: CASSSVRGPQETQYF
len: 15
d_gene: .
v_gene: TRBV18
abundance: .
j_gene: TRBJ2-5

CDR3nt: TGTGCCAGCAGTTCCCCAGCGTCGACCTACGAAGGGCAGTACTTC
CDR3aa: CASSSPASTYEGQYF
len: 15
d_gene: .
v_gene: TRBV6-5
abundance: .
j_gene: TRBJ2-7

CDR3nt: TGTGCCAGCAGCCCCCGATCGGACAGCGGAGGAGGCTACACCTTC
CDR3aa: CASSPRSDSGGGYTF
len: 15
d_gene: .
v_gene: TRBV9
abundance: few
j_gene: TRBJ1-2

CDR3nt: TGTGCCAGCAAGGTCGGGGGAGGGACCTACGAGCAGTACTTC
CDR3aa: CASKVGGGTYEQYF
len: 14
d_gene: TRBD2
v_gene: TRBV7-2
abundance: .
j_gene: TRBJ2-7

CDR3nt: TGTGCCAGCTCACACGGGACAGCTGAAGCTTTCTTT
CDR3aa: CASSHGTAEAFF
len: 12
d_gene: TRBD1
v_gene: TRBV18
abundance: .
j_gene: TRBJ1-1

CDR3nt: TGTGCCAGCAGCTTAAGTTCCGTTCGGGGGGATACGCAGTATTTT
CDR3aa: CASSLSSVRGDTQYF
len: 15
d_gene: .
v_gene: TRBV7-3
abundance: .
j_gene: TRBJ2-3

CDR3nt: TGTGCCTGGAATAAGGGGACAGGACCCTACGAGCAGTACTTC
CDR3aa: CAWNKGTGPYEQYF
len: 14
d_gene: TRBD1
v_gene: TRBV30
abundance: .
j_gene: TRBJ2-7

CDR3nt: TGTGCCAGCAGCTTGGGCGGGCTGGAGCAGTTCTTC
CDR3aa: CASSLGGLEQFF
len: 12
d_gene: .
v_gene: TRBV7-3
abundance: once
j_gene: TRBJ2-1

CDR3nt: TGTGCCAGCAGTGAAAATCGGTTGGGGGGTCTCGGCTACACCTTC
CDR3aa: CASSENRLGGLGYTF
len: 15
d_gene: .
v_gene: TRBV2
abundance: .
j_gene: TRBJ1-2

CDR3nt: TGTGCCAGTAGTATTGGGAACAGGGGGATTGGCCAGCCCCAGCATTTT
CDR3aa: CASSIGNRGIGQPQHF
len: 16
d_gene: TRBD1
v_gene: TRBV19
abundance: .
j_gene: TRBJ1-5

CDR3nt: TGTGCCTGGGCGGCAGGGGGCTCCTACGAGCAGTACTTC
CDR3aa: CAWAAGGSYEQYF
len: 13
d_gene: TRBD1
v_gene: TRBV30
abundance: .
j_gene: TRBJ2-7

CDR3nt: TGTGCCAGCAGCCAATCAGCCCGGACTAGGGACCAGGAGACCCAGTACTTC
CDR3aa: CASSQSARTRDQETQYF
len: 17
d_gene: TRBD2
v_gene: TRBV16
abundance: .
j_gene: TRBJ2-5

CDR3nt: TGTGCCATCAGTGGGGCAGGGGGCGGTTCACCCCTCCACTTT
CDR3aa: CAISGAGGGSPLHF
len: 14
d_gene: TRBD1
v_gene: TRBV10-3
abundance: .
j_gene: TRBJ1-6

CDR3nt: TGTGCCAGCAGTTTCTATTACAGGGGGGCCGCCGATACGCAGTATTTT
CDR3aa: CASSFYYRGAADTQYF
len: 16
d_gene: TRBD1
v_gene: TRBV28
abundance: .
j_gene: TRBJ2-3

CDR3nt: TGTGCCAGCAGCTTAGAGGACAGTTACACTGAAGCTTTCTTT
CDR3aa: CASSLEDSYTEAFF
len: 14
d_gene: .
v_gene: TRBV11-1
abundance: .
j_gene: TRBJ1-1

CDR3nt: TGCGCCAGCAGGCAATCTACAGGGGGCGCTGGAAAACTGTTTTTT
CDR3aa: CASRQSTGGAGKLFF
len: 15
d_gene: TRBD1
v_gene: TRBV4-3
abundance: .
j_gene: TRBJ1-4

CDR3nt: TGTGCCAGCAGCATACGGGACAGCGGTCAGCCCCAGCATTTT
CDR3aa: CASSIRDSGQPQHF
len: 14
d_gene: TRBD1
v_gene: TRBV13
abundance: .
j_gene: TRBJ1-5

CDR3nt: TGTGCCAGCAGTTTATCGGCCTTATCGGTCAGGGTTAATTCACCCCTCCACTTT
CDR3aa: CASSLSALSVRVNSPLHF
len: 18
d_gene: .
v_gene: TRBV27
abundance: .
j_gene: TRBJ1-6

CDR3nt: TGTGCCAGCAGTTTATCGGCAAACGAGCGTGACACCATATATTTT
CDR3aa: CASSLSANERDTIYF
len: 15
d_gene: .
v_gene: TRBV27
abundance: .
j_gene: TRBJ1-3

CDR3nt: TGTGCCAGCAGATTCCTCCACCTAAACGCGGGTCAGCCCCAGCATTTT
CDR3aa: CASRFLHLNAGQPQHF
len: 16
d_gene: .
v_gene: TRBV27
abundance: .
j_gene: TRBJ1-5

CDR3nt: TGCGCCAGCAGCTTGGGACAGAGCACAGATACGCAGTATTTT
CDR3aa: CASSLGQSTDTQYF
len: 14
d_gene: .
v_gene: TRBV5-1
abundance: .
j_gene: TRBJ2-3

CDR3nt: TGTGCCACTGGGGCAGGTGGACAGTATTTT
CDR3aa: CATGAGGQYF
len: 10
d_gene: .
v_gene: TRBV6-4
abundance: .
j_gene: TRBJ2-3

CDR3nt: TGTGCCAGCAGTCTCCCCGGACAGGGTACTGAAGCTTTCTTT
CDR3aa: CASSLPGQGTEAFF
len: 14
d_gene: TRBD1
v_gene: TRBV6-5
abundance: .
j_gene: TRBJ1-1

CDR3nt: TGTGCCAGCAGTTCCTCCCGGGGGGCGGGTACTGAAGCTTTCTTT
CDR3aa: CASSSSRGAGTEAFF
len: 15
d_gene: .
v_gene: TRBV6-5
abundance: .
j_gene: TRBJ1-1

CDR3nt: TGTGCCAGCAGCTTAGGTCAGGGGGTTGTAACTGAAGCTTTCTTT
CDR3aa: CASSLGQGVVTEAFF
len: 15
d_gene: TRBD1
v_gene: TRBV7-6
abundance: .
j_gene: TRBJ1-1

CDR3nt: TGTGCCTGGAGTGCTTCAGTGATATATAATTCACCCCTCCACTTT
CDR3aa: CAWSASVIYNSPLHF
len: 15
d_gene: .
v_gene: TRBV30
abundance: .
j_gene: TRBJ1-6

CDR3nt: TGTGCCTGGAGTGTACTAGACACAAGTACCGGGGAGCTGTTTTTT
CDR3aa: CAWSVLDTSTGELFF
len: 15
d_gene: .
v_gene: TRBV30
abundance: .
j_gene: TRBJ2-2

CDR3nt: TGTGCCAGCAGCTTTACCGGGACAGGGGGCGAGCAGTACTTC
CDR3aa: CASSFTGTGGEQYF
len: 14
d_gene: TRBD1
v_gene: TRBV7-9
abundance: .
j_gene: TRBJ2-7

CDR3nt: TGTGCCAGCAGTTGGACAGGGGTCAATCAGCCCCAGCATTTT
CDR3aa: CASSWTGVNQPQHF
len: 14
d_gene: TRBD1
v_gene: TRBV6-6
abundance: .
j_gene: TRBJ1-5

CDR3nt: TGTGCCAGCAGCGTAGCCGGGACAACTAACCTCATCTACTATGGCTACACCTTC
CDR3aa: CASSVAGTTNLIYYGYTF
len: 18
d_gene: .
v_gene: TRBV5-4
abundance: .
j_gene: TRBJ1-2

CDR3nt: TGTGCCAGCAGAGGGGGCCGGGGTTGGAGGTCACCCCTCCACTTT
CDR3aa: CASRGGRGWRSPLHF
len: 15
d_gene: TRBD1
v_gene: TRBV27
abundance: .
j_gene: TRBJ1-6

CDR3nt: TGTGCCAGCAGGGAGGGACTAGCCAAAAACATTCAGTACTTC
CDR3aa: CASREGLAKNIQYF
len: 14
d_gene: .
v_gene: TRBV6-6
abundance: .
j_gene: TRBJ2-4

CDR3nt: TGTGCCAGCTCACCCGGGACAGGGCCCAATCAGCCCCAGCATTTT
CDR3aa: CASSPGTGPNQPQHF
len: 15
d_gene: TRBD1
v_gene: TRBV18
abundance: .
j_gene: TRBJ1-5

CDR3nt: TGTGCCAGCAGCCGAGAGACTGTTATGTGGTTCTTC
CDR3aa: CASSRETVMWFF
len: 12
d_gene: .
v_gene: TRBV7-2
abundance: .
j_gene: TRBJ2-1

CDR3nt: TGTGCCTGGAGTTTACAGGGGGGCCCTGGAAACACCATATATTTT
CDR3aa: CAWSLQGGPGNTIYF
len: 15
d_gene: TRBD1
v_gene: TRBV30
abundance: .
j_gene: TRBJ1-3

CDR3nt: TGTGCCACCCAGGGCATCTCTGGAAACACCATATATTTT
CDR3aa: CATQGISGNTIYF
len: 13
d_gene: .
v_gene: TRBV19
abundance: .
j_gene: TRBJ1-3

CDR3nt: TGTGCCGGCACGCCCACAGCCCTAGGGGAGCTGTTTTTT
CDR3aa: CAGTPTALGELFF
len: 13
d_gene: .
v_gene: TRBV2
abundance: .
j_gene: TRBJ2-2

CDR3nt: TGTGCCAGCAGTCCCCAGGTTATAACTAATGAAAAACTGTTTTTT
CDR3aa: CASSPQVITNEKLFF
len: 15
d_gene: .
v_gene: TRBV27
abundance: once
j_gene: TRBJ1-4

CDR3nt: TGCGCCAGCAACTTAGGCGACAGTCTAGCCAAAAACATTCAGTACTTC
CDR3aa: CASNLGDSLAKNIQYF
len: 16
d_gene: .
v_gene: TRBV5-1
abundance: .
j_gene: TRBJ2-4

CDR3nt: TGCAGCGCGGACAGTACGAACACTGAAGCTTTCTTT
CDR3aa: CSADSTNTEAFF
len: 12
d_gene: .
v_gene: TRBV29-1
abundance: few
j_gene: TRBJ1-1

CDR3nt: TGCAGTGCTGCACAGGGATATGGCTACACCTTC
CDR3aa: CSAAQGYGYTF
len: 11
d_gene: .
v_gene: TRBV20-1
abundance: .
j_gene: TRBJ1-2